This T cell receptor (beta chain) originates from a study of shared clonotypes between healthy human individuals. There are 17 residues in the CDR3. Germline trimming cut 10 bases from V and 3 bases from J; bases unmatched to any gene: 16. Germline V CDR1 and CDR2: MNHEY, SMNVEV (reference sequence). Deep was the level used in running the assay. Tens of thousands of T cell genomes (about 300 ng DNA) went into each PBMC replicate. The data were produced by immunoSEQ multiplex PCR, yet TCRdb's version contains in-frame clones alone and is incomplete. The top ten hold around 13% of the sample, which has about 490,000 clones, approximately 78% seen once. Those who donated were healthy HIV-negative adults, with no recent acute infections or vaccinations reported.

The sequenced sample consisted of PBMCs. This TCR derives from a woman in her 40s in good health. Some clones in this sample may be carry-over from other donors' samples. The chain uses TRBV27 and TRBJ2-3, with 10 bases lining up with TRBD2. As DNA, the CDR3 is TGTGCCACCTCCCGGAGGCTAGCGGGAGTAGGGACAGATACGCAGTATTTT. Its protein product is CATSRRLAGVGTDTQYF.